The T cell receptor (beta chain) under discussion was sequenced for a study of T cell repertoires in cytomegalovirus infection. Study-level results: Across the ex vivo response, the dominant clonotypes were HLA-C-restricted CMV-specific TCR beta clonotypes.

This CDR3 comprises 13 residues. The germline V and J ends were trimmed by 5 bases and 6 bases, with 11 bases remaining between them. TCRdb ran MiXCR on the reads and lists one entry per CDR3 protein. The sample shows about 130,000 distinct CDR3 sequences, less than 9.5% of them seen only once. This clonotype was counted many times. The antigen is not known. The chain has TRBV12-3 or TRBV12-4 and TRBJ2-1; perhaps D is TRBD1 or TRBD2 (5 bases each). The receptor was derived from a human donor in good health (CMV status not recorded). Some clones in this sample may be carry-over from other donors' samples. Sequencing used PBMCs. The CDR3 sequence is CASSGARANEQFF. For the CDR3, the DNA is TGTGCCAGCAGTGGGGCGAGGGCCAATGAGCAGTTCTTC.